This entry features one T cell receptor (beta chain) sequence. The source of the sample is a study of PD-1 and CTLA-4 blockade in melanoma. Data came from immunoSEQ multiplex PCR; TCRdb stores just in-frame clones and leaves some out. This sample carries about 28,000 clones, approximately 88% of them seen once, and the ten largest clones take around 8.5%. Germline assignment: CDR1 KGHSH and CDR2 LQKENI. The CDR3 totals 12 residues. V shed 3 bases and J shed 5 bases, with 4 bases lying between them. The sequence was obtained from a human donor with melanoma. This chain connects TRBV18 to TRBJ2-2; no definite D call. Sample: CD8+ T cells from peripheral blood, taken before anti-PD-1 treatment. Here the CDR3 reads CASSPGTGELFF. The CDR3 DNA sequence: TGTGCCAGCTCACCGGGGACCGGGGAGCTGTTTTTT.